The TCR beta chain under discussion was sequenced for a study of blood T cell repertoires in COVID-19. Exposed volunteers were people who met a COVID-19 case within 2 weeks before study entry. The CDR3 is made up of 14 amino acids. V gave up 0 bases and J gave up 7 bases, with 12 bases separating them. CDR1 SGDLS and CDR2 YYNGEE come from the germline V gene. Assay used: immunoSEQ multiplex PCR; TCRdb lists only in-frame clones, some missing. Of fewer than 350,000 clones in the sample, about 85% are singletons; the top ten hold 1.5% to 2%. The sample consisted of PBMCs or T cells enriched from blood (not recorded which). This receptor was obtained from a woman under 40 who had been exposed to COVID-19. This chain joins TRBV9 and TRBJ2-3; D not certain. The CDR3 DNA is TGTGCCAGCAGCGTAGGCGGAGTTGGAAATACGCAGTATTTT. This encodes CASSVGGVGNTQYF. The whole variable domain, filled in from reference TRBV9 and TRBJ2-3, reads DSGVTQTPKHLITATGQRVTLRCSPRSGDLSVYWYQQSLDQGLQFLIQYYNGEERAKGNILERFSAQQFPDLHSELNLSSLELGDSALYFCASSVGGVGNTQYFGPGTRLTVL.